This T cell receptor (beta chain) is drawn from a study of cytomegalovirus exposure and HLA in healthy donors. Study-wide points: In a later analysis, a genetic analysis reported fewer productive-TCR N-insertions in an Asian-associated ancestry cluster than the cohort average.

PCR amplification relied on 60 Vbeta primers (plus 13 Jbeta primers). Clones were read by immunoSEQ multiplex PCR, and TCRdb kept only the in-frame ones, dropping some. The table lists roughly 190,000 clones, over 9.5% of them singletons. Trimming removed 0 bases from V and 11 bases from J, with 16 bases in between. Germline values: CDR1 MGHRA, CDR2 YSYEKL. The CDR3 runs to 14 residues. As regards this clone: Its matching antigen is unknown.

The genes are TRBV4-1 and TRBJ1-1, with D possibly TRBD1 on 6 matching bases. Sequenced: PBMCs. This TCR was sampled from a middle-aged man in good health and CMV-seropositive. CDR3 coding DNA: TGCGCCAGCAGCCAAGATTTTCCAGGCGACAGGGCTTTCTTT. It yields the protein CASSQDFPGDRAFF.